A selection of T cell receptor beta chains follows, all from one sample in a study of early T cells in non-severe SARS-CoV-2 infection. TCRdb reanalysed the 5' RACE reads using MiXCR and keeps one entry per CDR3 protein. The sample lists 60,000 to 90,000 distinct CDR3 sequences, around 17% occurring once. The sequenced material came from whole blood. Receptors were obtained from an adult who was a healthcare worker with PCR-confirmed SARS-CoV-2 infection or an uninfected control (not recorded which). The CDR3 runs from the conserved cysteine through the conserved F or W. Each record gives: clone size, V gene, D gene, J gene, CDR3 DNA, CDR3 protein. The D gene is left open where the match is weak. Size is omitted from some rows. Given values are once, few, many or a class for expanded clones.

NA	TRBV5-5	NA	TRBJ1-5	TGTGCCAGCAGCTTGCTAAACGGATCGCCCCAGCATTTT	CASSLLNGSPQHF
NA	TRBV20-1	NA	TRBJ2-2	TGCAGTGCTAGCGGGGCTGGGGAGCTGTTTTTT	CSASGAGELFF
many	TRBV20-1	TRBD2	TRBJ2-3	TGCAGTGCTAGGCCTAGCGGGCGAGTCACAGATACGCAGTATTTT	CSARPSGRVTDTQYF
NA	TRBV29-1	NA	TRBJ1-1	TGCAGCGTTGGGGGTTCTACTGAAGCTTTCTTT	CSVGGSTEAFF
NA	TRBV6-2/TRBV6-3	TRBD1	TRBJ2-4	TGTGCCAGCAGTTACTCCTTCGGACAGGGTTCCAAAAACATTCAGTACTTC	CASSYSFGQGSKNIQYF
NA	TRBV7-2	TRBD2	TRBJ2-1	TGTGCCAGCAGCCGAACTAGCGGGGGCTACAATGAGCAGTTCTTC	CASSRTSGGYNEQFF
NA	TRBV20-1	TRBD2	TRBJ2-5	TGCAGTGCAACGGGACTAGCGGCCAGGGAGGCTTTGGAGACCCAGTACTTC	CSATGLAAREALETQYF
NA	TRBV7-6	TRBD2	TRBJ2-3	TGTGCCAGCAGCTTATATGATAGCGGGAAGGCAGATACGCAGTATTTT	CASSLYDSGKADTQYF
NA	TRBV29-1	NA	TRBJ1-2	TGCAGCGTTGAAAGAGGGAGTGGCTACACCTTC	CSVERGSGYTF
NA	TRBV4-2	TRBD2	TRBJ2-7	TGTGCCAGCAGCCAAGAACTAGCGGGCTACTACGAGCAGTACTTC	CASSQELAGYYEQYF
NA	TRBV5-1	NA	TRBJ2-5	TGCGCCAGCAGCTTACTAGTCGAAGAGACCCAGTACTTC	CASSLLVEETQYF
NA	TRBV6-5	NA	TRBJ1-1	TGTGCCAGCAGTAGGGGCCTCGATAACACTGAAGCTTTCTTT	CASSRGLDNTEAFF
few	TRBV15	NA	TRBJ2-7	TGTGCCACCAGCAGAGCGGGGGAGCAGTACTTC	CATSRAGEQYF
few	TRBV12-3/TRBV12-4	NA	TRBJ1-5	TGTGCCAGCGGCCGGTCAGACAATCAGCCCCAGCATTTT	CASGRSDNQPQHF
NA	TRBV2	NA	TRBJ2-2	TGTGCCAGCAGTGAGGGCAGGACGAACACCGGGGAGCTGTTTTTT	CASSEGRTNTGELFF
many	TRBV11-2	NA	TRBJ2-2	TGTGCCAGCAGCTTAGATCGGAAGGAGGGCCGAATCGGGGAGCTGTTTTTT	CASSLDRKEGRIGELFF
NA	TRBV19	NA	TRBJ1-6	TGTGCCAGTAAGGGCCGTTCACCCCTCCACTTT	CASKGRSPLHF
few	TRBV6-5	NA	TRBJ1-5	TGTGCCAGCCGTAGGTCGGGCAATCAGCCCCAGCATTTT	CASRRSGNQPQHF
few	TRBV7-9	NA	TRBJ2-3	TGTGCCAGCAACGACGGGGGCCTCTCTAGCACAGATACGCAGTATTTT	CASNDGGLSSTDTQYF
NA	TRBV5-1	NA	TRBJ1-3	TGCGCCAGCAGCCAGGAGAGAGGCGTCTCTGGAAACACCATATATTTT	CASSQERGVSGNTIYF
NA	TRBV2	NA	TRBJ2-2	TGTGCCAACAAAGGAGGGGCGAACACCGGGGAGCTGTTTTTT	CANKGGANTGELFF
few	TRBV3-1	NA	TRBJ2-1	TGTGCCAGCAGCCAAGATTCACTAGTGTGGATCTACAATGAGCAGTTCTTC	CASSQDSLVWIYNEQFF
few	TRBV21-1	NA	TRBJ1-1	TGTGCCAGCAGCAAACCCCCCCGGGACAGGGACAGTCCTGAAGCTTTCTTT	CASSKPPRDRDSPEAFF